The 7 T cell receptor beta chains below all came from one sample that was sequenced in a study of blood T cell repertoires in COVID-19. Only in-frame clones appear in the TCRdb table, and some are missing; sequencing was by immunoSEQ multiplex PCR. The sample consists of roughly 92,000 clones, about nine tenths of them appearing once. The sequenced sample consisted of peripheral blood. The receptors shown here come from a man aged 45-60 years with acute or convalescent COVID-19.

The chain links TRBV6-5 to TRBJ1-2; 7 nucleotides match TRBD1. The CDR3 has 15 residues. CDR1 is MNHEY and CDR2 is SVGAGI in the germline V gene. V trimming: 1 base; J trimming: 4 bases; junction bases outside the gene matches: 6. The CDR3, as DNA: TGTGCCAGCAGTTACTTCGGACAGGCAGCCTATGGCTACACCTTC. Protein sequence: CASSYFGQAAYGYTF.

This clone was detected only once. The rearrangement links TRBV9 to TRBJ2-1, with 11 bases lining up with TRBD1. CDR3 length: 15 residues. With V trimmed by 3 bases and J by 7 bases, 6 bases remained unmatched. CDR1 is SGDLS and CDR2 is YYNGEE in the germline V gene. The CDR3: CASSGGQGAFNEQFF. The DNA of the CDR3 is TGTGCCAGCAGCGGTGGACAGGGGGCTTTTAATGAGCAGTTCTTC. Using reference TRBV9 and TRBJ2-1 for the parts outside the CDR3, the full variable domain is DSGVTQTPKHLITATGQRVTLRCSPRSGDLSVYWYQQSLDQGLQFLIQYYNGEERAKGNILERFSAQQFPDLHSELNLSSLELGDSALYFCASSGGQGAFNEQFFGPGTRLTVL.

V and J are TRBV7-8 and TRBJ2-5; 7 positions agree with TRBD1. Trimming at V came to 5 bases and at J to 2 bases, leaving 5 bases not matched to a gene. In germline, CDR1 is SGHVS, CDR2 FQNEAQ. This CDR3 has 14 residues. The CDR3 DNA follows: TGTGCCAGCAGCGCCAACAGGGGTCAAGAGACCCAGTACTTC. Translating gives CASSANRGQETQYF.

The V and J genes are TRBV7-2 and TRBJ2-7; 8 bases agree with TRBD2. Germline V gives CDR1 SGHTA, CDR2 FQGNSA. This CDR3 comprises 15 residues. J lost 2 bases, V lost 6 bases, and 9 bases had no gene match. For the CDR3, the DNA is TGTGCCAGCAGGCGGATAGCGGGAACTCCCTACGAGCAGTACTTC. It codes for CASRRIAGTPYEQYF. The full variable domain, completed using reference TRBV7-2 and TRBJ2-7, is GAGVSQSPSNKVTEKGKDVELRCDPISGHTALYWYRQSLGQGLEFLIYFQGNSAPDKSGLPSDRFSAERTGGSVSTLTIQRTQQEDSAVYLCASRRIAGTPYEQYFGPGTRLTVT.

J is TRBJ2-3 and V is TRBV5-5, with D perhaps TRBD1 (6 bases). Germline V gene lookup returns CDR1 SGHKS and CDR2 YYEKEE (reference sequence). Trimming stripped 1 base from V and 0 bases from J, with 12 bases between. The CDR3 is 16 residues long. The CDR3: CASSLRTEASTDTQYF. In nucleotides, the CDR3 is TGTGCCAGCAGCTTGAGGACAGAGGCTAGCACAGATACGCAGTATTTT.

The chain combines TRBV30 with TRBJ1-5; 9 positions agree with TRBD1. Germline V CDR1 and CDR2: GTSNPN, SVGIG (reference sequence). Trimming at V came to 2 bases and at J to 7 bases, leaving 6 bases not matched to a gene. CDR3 size: 14 residues. The CDR3 DNA reads as TGTGCCTGGAGTCAACAGGGGGCGGGACAGCCCCAGCATTTT. It codes for CAWSQQGAGQPQHF.

The DNA of the CDR3 is TGTGCCAGCAGCCCAGACACCGAGCAGTACTTC. Protein: CASSPDTEQYF. V and J are TRBV7-8 and TRBJ2-7; no firm D call. V was clipped by 5 bases and J by 6 bases, with 8 bases between them. This CDR3 comprises 11 residues. CDR1 and CDR2 from the germline V gene are SGHVS and FQNEAQ.